The subject of this entry is one T cell receptor beta chain. TCRdb's copy holds only in-frame clones and misses some; the assay was immunoSEQ multiplex PCR. The sample lists fewer than 450,000 clones; around 90% were seen once. This specimen belongs to a study of blood T cell repertoires in COVID-19. Trimming took 3 bases from V and 5 from J, leaving 13 bases between them. CDR3 length: 14 amino acids. The germline CDR1 and CDR2 sequences are SGHTA and FQGNSA. The source material was PBMCs or T cells enriched from blood (not recorded which). The genes are TRBV7-2 and TRBJ1-1; D remains ambiguous. This TCR was sampled from a man younger than 35 who had recovered from COVID-19. CDR3 sequence (DNA): TGTGCCAGCAGCTTGGGAGGGAGCTTAACTGAAGCTTTCTTT. Translation: CASSLGGSLTEAFF. Together with reference TRBV7-2 and TRBJ1-1, the CDR3 gives the full variable domain: GAGVSQSPSNKVTEKGKDVELRCDPISGHTALYWYRQSLGQGLEFLIYFQGNSAPDKSGLPSDRFSAERTGGSVSTLTIQRTQQEDSAVYLCASSLGGSLTEAFFGQGTRLTVV.